This T cell receptor (beta chain) was identified during a study of CD8 T cells in Susac syndrome. The CDR3 length is 9 residues. CDR1 SQVTM and CDR2 ANQGSEA come from the germline V gene. Trimming cost V 4 bases and J 4 bases, with 1 base left between them. This clonotype was counted a few times. An input of roughly 0.5 to 1 ug of RNA was subjected to reverse transcription using random hexamers. TCRdb recomputed calls from the immunoSEQ multiplex PCR reads with MiXCR, one row per CDR3 protein. The top ten clones hold roughly 0.099% of a sample with 150,000 to 200,000 distinct CDR3 sequences, around 94% of them seen once. The multiple sclerosis controls comprised treatment-naive patients whose relapsing-remitting disease was stable or active. Bulk CD8+ and CD4+ cells came from magnetic negative isolation; CD8+ TEMRA by FACS.

The source is a human donor with multiple sclerosis. This chain uses TRBV29-1 with TRBJ2-5, with D uncertain. The specimen sequenced was CD4+ T cells from PBMCs. The CDR3 DNA follows: TGCAGCGTTGGAGAGACCCAGTACTTC. Translated: CSVGETQYF.